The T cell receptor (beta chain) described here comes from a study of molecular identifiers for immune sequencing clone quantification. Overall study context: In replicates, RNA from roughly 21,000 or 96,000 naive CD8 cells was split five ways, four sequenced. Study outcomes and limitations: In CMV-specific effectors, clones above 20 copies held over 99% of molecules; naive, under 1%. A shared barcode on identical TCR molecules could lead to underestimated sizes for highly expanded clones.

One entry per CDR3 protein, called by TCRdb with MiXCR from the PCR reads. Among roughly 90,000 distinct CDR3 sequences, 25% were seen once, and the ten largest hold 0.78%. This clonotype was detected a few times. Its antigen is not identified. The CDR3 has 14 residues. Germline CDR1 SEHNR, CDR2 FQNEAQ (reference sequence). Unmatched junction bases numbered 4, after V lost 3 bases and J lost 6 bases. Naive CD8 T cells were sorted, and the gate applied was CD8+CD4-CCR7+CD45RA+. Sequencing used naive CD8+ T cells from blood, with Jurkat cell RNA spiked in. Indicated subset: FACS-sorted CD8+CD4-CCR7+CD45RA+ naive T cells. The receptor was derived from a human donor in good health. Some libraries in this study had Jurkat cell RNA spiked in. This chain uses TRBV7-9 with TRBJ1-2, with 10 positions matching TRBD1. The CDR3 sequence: CASSFADRGHGYTF. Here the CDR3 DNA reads TGTGCCAGCAGCTTCGCAGACAGGGGGCATGGCTACACCTTC.